Following are 9 T cell receptor beta chains from one sample sequenced in a study of beta chain features in type 1 diabetes. The investigators reverse transcribed all of the isolated RNA, so they sequenced expressed TCRB transcripts. TCRdb's copy holds only in-frame clones and misses some; the assay was immunoSEQ multiplex PCR. In the table there are about 220,000 clones, approximately 10% of which are singletons. The sequenced sample was central memory CD4+ T cells from blood. The receptor set was obtained from a man between 18 and 35 years old in good health.

This clone showed up just a few times. The genes are TRBV28 and TRBJ1-5; the D is unclear. V lost 5 bases and J lost 3, with 5 bases in between. In germline, CDR1 is MDHEN, CDR2 SYDVKM. This CDR3 spans 12 amino acids. CDR3 coding DNA: TGTGCCAGCAGTCAGAACAATCAGCCCCAGCATTTT. Amino acids: CASSQNNQPQHF.

This clone has more than one count but fewer than ten. The chain combines TRBV18 with TRBJ2-7; 11 bases map to TRBD1. The CDR3 consists of 13 residues. With V trimmed by 5 bases and J by 5 bases, 2 bases remained unmatched. Per germline, CDR1 KGHSH and CDR2 LQKENI. The CDR3 loop is CASSAGQGDEQYF. CDR3 coding DNA: TGTGCCAGCTCAGCGGGACAGGGGGACGAGCAGTACTTC.

This clone was observed a handful of times. The chain links TRBV28 to TRBJ2-5; unclear D gene. Trimming took off 7 bases at V and 5 bases at J, with 17 bases between the two ends. From germline, CDR1 is MDHEN and CDR2 SYDVKM. CDR3 size: 14 residues. The CDR3 DNA reads as TGTGCCAGCACCGTGGACGGACCAAGGGAGACCCAGTACTTC. It yields the protein CASTVDGPRETQYF.

This clone has just a few counts. This chain connects TRBV5-4 to TRBJ2-1; 7 bases are shared with TRBD1. After removal of 4 bases from V and 6 bases from J, the junction contained 13 bases not matched to a gene. The germline V gene has CDR1 SGHNT and CDR2 YYREEE (reference sequence). The CDR3 has 16 residues. CDR3 coding DNA: TGTGCCAGCAGCGGATCCGGGACAGCCTTACGCAATGAGCAGTTCTTC. Protein sequence: CASSGSGTALRNEQFF.

This clone was seen ten or more times. The CDR3 sequence: CAWSSGRATYEQYF. The DNA of the CDR3 is TGTGCCTGGAGTAGTGGGAGGGCCACCTACGAGCAGTACTTC. The rearrangement uses TRBV30 and TRBJ2-7; TRBD2 agrees at 7 bases. This CDR3 is built from 14 residues. Germline V gene data show CDR1 as GTSNPN and CDR2 as SVGIG (reference sequence). The V and J ends lost 2 bases and 2 bases, in that order; junction bases with no gene match: 6. Supplemented by reference TRBV30 and TRBJ2-7, the full variable domain reads SQTIHQWPATLVQPVGSPLSLECTVEGTSNPNLYWYRQAAGRGLQLLFYSVGIGQISSEVPQNLSASRPQDRQFILSSKKLLLSDSGFYLCAWSSGRATYEQYFGPGTRLTVT.

The chain employs TRBV12-5 and TRBJ2-3; 12 nucleotides match TRBD2. The V and J ends lost 5 bases and 1 base, in that order; junction bases with no gene match: 4. Per the germline V gene, CDR1 is LGHNT and CDR2 is FRNRAP. This CDR3 is built from 16 residues. The CDR3 is CASGPGTSGRTDTQYF. CDR3 sequence (DNA): TGTGCTAGTGGTCCTGGGACTAGCGGGCGCACAGATACGCAGTATTTT. Complete variable domain (other parts from reference TRBV12-5 and TRBJ2-3): DARVTQTPRHKVTEMGQEVTMRCQPILGHNTVFWYRQTMMQGLELLAYFRNRAPLDDSGMPKDRFSAEMPDATLATLKIQPSEPRDSAVYFCASGPGTSGRTDTQYFGPGTRLTVL.

This clone occurred a few times. The V call is TRBV7-9, the J call TRBJ2-4; TRBD2 matches at 8 bases. The CDR3 consists of 16 residues. The junction had 6 bases not matched to a gene; V was cut back by 3 bases and J by 2 bases. Germline V gene sequence: CDR1 SEHNR, CDR2 FQNEAQ (reference sequence). This CDR3 reads CASSLQREKTKNIQYF. The CDR3 nucleotides read TGTGCCAGCAGCTTGCAGCGGGAGAAGACCAAAAACATTCAGTACTTC.

The rearrangement links TRBV28 to TRBJ1-5; 8 nucleotides line up with TRBD1. The trim removed 5 bases at V and 3 bases at J, leaving 6 bases unmatched. From germline, CDR1 is MDHEN and CDR2 SYDVKM. The CDR3 consists of 15 residues. The CDR3 loop is CASSLTGAFNQPQHF. The CDR3 DNA follows: TGTGCCAGCAGTCTGACAGGGGCCTTCAATCAGCCCCAGCATTTT.

The chain recombines TRBV19 with TRBJ2-1; 8 positions agree with TRBD2. Germline V CDR1 and CDR2: LNHDA, SQIVND (reference sequence). This CDR3 is 15 amino acids long. The trim removed 7 bases at V and 8 bases at J, leaving 13 bases unmatched. CDR3 DNA sequence: TGTGCCAGTACTCCTAACCCGGGACTAGTCTATGAGCAGTTCTTC. Protein product: CASTPNPGLVYEQFF.